This TCR beta chain was recorded in a study of human T cells and chemical hapten exposure. Study-level results: Expanded TCRs showed more large CDR3 clusters than pre-sensitization or healthy control sets. Sensitizing to DPC left TCRs with a frequency above 1 in 1000 unaltered. All donors were alopecia patients, so their immunity may differ from that of healthy people.

TCRdb re-called the RACE reads through MiXCR, storing one row per CDR3 protein. The sample has about 40,000 distinct CDR3 sequences; roughly a tenth are singletons. This clonotype was found a few times. Its specificity is not known. The CDR3 consists of 13 residues. Trimming shortened V by 3 bases and J by 1 base, and 9 bases separated the two germline ends. CDR1 is SQVTM, CDR2 ANQGSEA, per germline. The time point is: pre-sensitization, week 0. Treatment specified: therapeutic diphenylcyclopropenone sensitization with weekly scalp DPC. The chain combines TRBV29-1 with TRBJ1-1; tentative D call: TRBD1 (6 bases). The sequence derives from a man aged 30 to 45 with alopecia areata. Some clones in this sample may be carry-over from other donors' samples. The specimen comprised whole blood, sampled in connection with sensitization to the hapten diphenylcyclopropenone (DPC). CDR3 in DNA: TGCAGCGTTGAGGACAGATCGAACACTGAAGCTTTCTTT. This gives the protein CSVEDRSNTEAFF.